Listed here are 6 T cell receptor beta chains from one sample, sequenced in a study of response to subunit inactivated influenza vaccine. TCRdb reprocessed the RT-PCR reads with MiXCR, giving one entry per CDR3 protein. Of about 570,000 distinct CDR3 sequences listed, around 11% are singletons. The data were also submitted as part of a second study, on T cells expressing NK-cell markers. That paper states: The authors generated TCR beta cDNA through 5'RACE template switching with UMIs.

The sample in question was PBMCs from blood, obtained on the day of vaccination. All receptors derive from a man aged 50 to 60 who received an inactivated influenza vaccine.

This clonotype has ten or more counts. DNA for the CDR3: TGTGCCAGCAGTTCCCCGACAGTCCTAGCCAAAAACATTCAGTACTTC. Translating gives CASSSPTVLAKNIQYF. The rearrangement uses TRBV6-5 and TRBJ2-4; the D gene is possibly TRBD1 (5 bases). Germline V gene data show CDR1 as MNHEY and CDR2 as SVGAGI. Trimming pared 4 bases from V and 0 bases from J, leaving 13 bases between. This CDR3 region has 16 residues.

This clonotype was detected a few times. The chain carries TRBV4-3 and TRBJ2-5; D remains ambiguous. Germline V gene lookup returns CDR1 LGHNA and CDR2 YSLEER. The CDR3 has 13 amino acids. V lost 4 bases and J 5 bases, leaving 11 bases between the germline ends. DNA of the CDR3: TGCGCCAGCAGCCGCCAAGATACTGAGACCCAGTACTTC. Translation gives CASSRQDTETQYF.

The chain has TRBV5-1 and TRBJ2-3; D may be TRBD2 (6 bases). CDR3 length: 19 amino acids. The V and J ends lost 3 bases and 0 bases respectively, with 23 bases between them. CDR1 SGHRS and CDR2 YFSETQ come from the germline V gene. As DNA, the CDR3 is TGCGCCAGCAGCTCCCTTAACCGAATACGGGGGTCTAGCACAGATACGCAGTATTTT. It is translated as CASSSLNRIRGSSTDTQYF.

The V call is TRBV28, the J call TRBJ1-5, with 8 bases fitting TRBD1. Germline CDR1 and CDR2: MDHEN and SYDVKM. This CDR3 is 14 amino acids long. With 8 bases clipped from V and 7 bases from J, the junction kept 10 bases outside the gene matches. The CDR3 loop reads CASRRQGQKQPQHF. The CDR3 region has the DNA TGTGCCAGCCGTAGACAGGGGCAGAAACAGCCCCAGCATTTT.

The chain joins TRBV9 to TRBJ1-5; possible D gene TRBD1, 6 bases. Germline V gives CDR1 SGDLS, CDR2 YYNGEE. The V gene lost 3 bases and the J gene lost 4 bases, with 14 bases spanning the gap. The length of the CDR3 is 15 residues. CDR3 amino acids: CASSAGTLGNQPQHF. CDR3 nucleotides: TGTGCCAGCAGCGCCGGGACATTAGGAAATCAGCCCCAGCATTTT.

This clonotype was detected only a few times. The chain combines TRBV5-1 with TRBJ1-5; D gene ambiguous. Trimming shortened V by 0 bases and J by 1 base, and 8 bases separated the two germline ends. The CDR3 has 15 residues. The germline V gene has CDR1 SGHRS and CDR2 YFSETQ. In DNA, the CDR3 is TGCGCCAGCAGCTTGGAGGGTGAGAGCAATCAGCCCCAGCATTTT. As protein: CASSLEGESNQPQHF.